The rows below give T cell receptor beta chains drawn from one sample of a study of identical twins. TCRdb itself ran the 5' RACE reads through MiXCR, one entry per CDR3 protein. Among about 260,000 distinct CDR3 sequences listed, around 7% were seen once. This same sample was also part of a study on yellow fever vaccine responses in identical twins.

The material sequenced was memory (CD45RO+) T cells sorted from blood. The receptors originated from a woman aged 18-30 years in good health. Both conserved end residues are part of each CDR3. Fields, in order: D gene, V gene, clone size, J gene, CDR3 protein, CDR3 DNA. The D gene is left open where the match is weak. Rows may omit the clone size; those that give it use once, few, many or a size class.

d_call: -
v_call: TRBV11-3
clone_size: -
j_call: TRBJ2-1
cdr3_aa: CASSLDPGAYNEQFF
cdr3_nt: TGTGCCAGCAGCTTAGATCCAGGGGCGTACAATGAGCAGTTCTTC

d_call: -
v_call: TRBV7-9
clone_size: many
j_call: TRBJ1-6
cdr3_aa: CASSFIIGHDNSPLHF
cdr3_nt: TGTGCCAGCAGCTTTATCATCGGACACGATAATTCACCCCTCCACTTT

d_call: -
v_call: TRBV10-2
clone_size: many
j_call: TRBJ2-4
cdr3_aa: CASSESSSSKNIQYF
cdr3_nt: TGCGCCAGCAGTGAGTCGTCCAGTTCCAAAAACATTCAGTACTTC

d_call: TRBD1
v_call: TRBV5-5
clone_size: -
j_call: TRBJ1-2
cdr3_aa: CASSLDSLTGSYGYTF
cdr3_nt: TGTGCCAGCAGCTTGGATTCCCTGACAGGGAGCTATGGCTACACCTTC

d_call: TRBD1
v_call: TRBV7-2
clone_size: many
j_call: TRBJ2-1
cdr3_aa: CASSAPGQGAYEQFF
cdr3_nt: TGTGCCAGCAGCGCCCCGGGACAGGGGGCCTATGAGCAGTTCTTC

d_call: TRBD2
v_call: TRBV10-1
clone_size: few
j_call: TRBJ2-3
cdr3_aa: CASSATSGGPKGPDTQYF
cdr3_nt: TGCGCCAGCAGTGCGACTAGCGGGGGGCCAAAAGGGCCAGATACGCAGTATTTT

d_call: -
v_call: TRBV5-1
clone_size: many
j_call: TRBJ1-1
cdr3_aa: CASSSGAGLTEAFF
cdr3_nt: TGCGCCAGCAGCTCAGGGGCAGGGTTAACTGAAGCTTTCTTT

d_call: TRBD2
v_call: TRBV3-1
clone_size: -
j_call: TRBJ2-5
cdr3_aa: CASSQDLGGLQETQYF
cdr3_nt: TGTGCCAGCAGCCAAGATTTGGGGGGACTACAAGAGACCCAGTACTTC

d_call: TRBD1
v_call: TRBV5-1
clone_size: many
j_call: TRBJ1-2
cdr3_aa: CASSLAALGLGGADGYTF
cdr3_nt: TGCGCCAGCAGCTTGGCCGCCTTAGGACTAGGGGGCGCCGATGGCTACACCTTC

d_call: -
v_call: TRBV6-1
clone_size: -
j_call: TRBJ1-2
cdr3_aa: CASSNAGTAYGYTF
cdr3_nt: TGTGCCAGCAGTAACGCCGGGACGGCCTATGGCTACACCTTC

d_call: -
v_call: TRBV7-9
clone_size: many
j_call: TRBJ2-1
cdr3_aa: CASRRQGPDEQFF
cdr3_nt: TGTGCCAGCAGGAGGCAGGGCCCCGATGAGCAGTTCTTC

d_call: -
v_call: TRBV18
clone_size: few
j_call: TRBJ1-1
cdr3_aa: CASSPGSMNTEAFF
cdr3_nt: TGTGCCAGCTCACCCGGGTCCATGAACACTGAAGCTTTCTTT

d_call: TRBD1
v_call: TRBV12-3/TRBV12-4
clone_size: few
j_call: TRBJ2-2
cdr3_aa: CASTLGAPGTGMSGELFF
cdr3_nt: TGTGCCAGCACCCTCGGTGCCCCCGGGACAGGGATGTCCGGGGAGCTGTTTTTT

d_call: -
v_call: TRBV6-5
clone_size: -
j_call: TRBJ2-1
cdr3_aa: CASSYTEPPAEQFF
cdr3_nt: TGTGCCAGCAGTTACACAGAACCACCGGCTGAGCAGTTCTTC

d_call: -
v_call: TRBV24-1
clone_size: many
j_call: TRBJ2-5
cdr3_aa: CATSRGPETQYF
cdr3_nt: TGTGCCACCAGTCGGGGGCCAGAGACCCAGTACTTC

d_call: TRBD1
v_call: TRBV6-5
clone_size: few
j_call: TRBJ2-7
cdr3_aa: CASSYSRDSGKAYEQYF
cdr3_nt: TGTGCCAGCAGTTACTCGAGGGACAGCGGTAAGGCCTACGAGCAGTACTTC

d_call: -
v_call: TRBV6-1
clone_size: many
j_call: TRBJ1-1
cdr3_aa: CASSELSPNTEAFF
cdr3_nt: TGTGCCAGCAGTGAACTCAGCCCCAACACTGAAGCTTTCTTT

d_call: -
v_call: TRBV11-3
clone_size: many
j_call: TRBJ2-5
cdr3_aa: CASSFPTHSPQETQYF
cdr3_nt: TGTGCCAGCAGCTTCCCCACACACTCTCCTCAAGAGACCCAGTACTTC

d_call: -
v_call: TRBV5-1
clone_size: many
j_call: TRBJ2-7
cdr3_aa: CASSPGQGGGYEQYF
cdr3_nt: TGCGCCAGCAGCCCGGGGCAGGGAGGAGGCTACGAGCAGTACTTC

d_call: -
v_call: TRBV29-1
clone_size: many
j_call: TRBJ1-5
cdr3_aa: CSVVLGGSNQPQHF
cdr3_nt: TGCAGCGTTGTCCTGGGAGGTAGCAATCAGCCCCAGCATTTT

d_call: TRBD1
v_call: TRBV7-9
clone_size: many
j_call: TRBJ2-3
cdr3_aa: CASSLWTGPSTDTQYF
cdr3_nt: TGTGCCAGCAGCTTATGGACAGGACCAAGCACAGATACGCAGTATTTT

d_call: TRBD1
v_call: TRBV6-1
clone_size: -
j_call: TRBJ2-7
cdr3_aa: CASTRDRDGYEQYF
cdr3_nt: TGTGCCAGCACCCGGGACAGGGACGGCTACGAGCAGTACTTC

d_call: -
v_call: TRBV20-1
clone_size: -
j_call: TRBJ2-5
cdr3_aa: CSAGGRLDPETQYF
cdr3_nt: TGCAGTGCCGGGGGACGCTTAGACCCGGAGACCCAGTACTTC

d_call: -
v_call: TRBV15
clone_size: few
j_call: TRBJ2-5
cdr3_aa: CATRSGSGLETQYF
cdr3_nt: TGTGCCACCAGATCGGGTAGTGGGCTGGAGACCCAGTACTTC

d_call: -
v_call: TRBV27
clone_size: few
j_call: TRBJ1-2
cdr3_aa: CASSLLQGGGYTF
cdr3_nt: TGTGCCAGCAGTTTATTACAGGGTGGAGGCTACACCTTC

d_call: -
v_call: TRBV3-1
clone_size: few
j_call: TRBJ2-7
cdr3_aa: CASSQGRGIIYEQYF
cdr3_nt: TGTGCCAGCAGCCAAGGGCGCGGGATCATTTACGAGCAGTACTTC

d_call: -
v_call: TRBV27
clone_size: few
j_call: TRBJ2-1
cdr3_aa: CASRGRTPSYNEQFF
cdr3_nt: TGTGCCAGCAGGGGGAGGACACCATCCTACAATGAGCAGTTCTTC

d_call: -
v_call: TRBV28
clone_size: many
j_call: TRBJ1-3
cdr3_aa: CASSPGQGFSGNTIYF
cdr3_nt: TGTGCCAGCAGTCCGGGACAAGGCTTCTCTGGAAACACCATATATTTT